This T cell receptor (beta chain) was observed in a study of shared clonotypes between healthy human individuals. Selected positively for CCR7 and CD45RO-negative, naive CD8 cells excluded terminally differentiated effector memory CD45RA+ cells. V shed 0 bases and J 8 bases; nucleotides not matched to a gene: 9. CDR3 length: 16 residues. Germline loops: CDR1 MNHEY, CDR2 SVGAGI. Sequencing was performed with immunoSEQ multiplex PCR; in TCRdb, only in-frame clones are kept and a portion is missing. The sample lists a few million clones, around 93% occurring once. Sequenced: naive CD8+ T cells from PBMCs. The chain carries TRBV6-5 and TRBJ2-1; 8 bases are a match to TRBD2. This TCR came from a man younger than 35 in good health. Some clones in this sample may be carry-over from other donors' samples. In DNA, the CDR3 is TGTGCCAGCAGTTACTCGAGGGGACTAGAGGGCGATGAGCAGTTCTTC. This sequence encodes CASSYSRGLEGDEQFF.